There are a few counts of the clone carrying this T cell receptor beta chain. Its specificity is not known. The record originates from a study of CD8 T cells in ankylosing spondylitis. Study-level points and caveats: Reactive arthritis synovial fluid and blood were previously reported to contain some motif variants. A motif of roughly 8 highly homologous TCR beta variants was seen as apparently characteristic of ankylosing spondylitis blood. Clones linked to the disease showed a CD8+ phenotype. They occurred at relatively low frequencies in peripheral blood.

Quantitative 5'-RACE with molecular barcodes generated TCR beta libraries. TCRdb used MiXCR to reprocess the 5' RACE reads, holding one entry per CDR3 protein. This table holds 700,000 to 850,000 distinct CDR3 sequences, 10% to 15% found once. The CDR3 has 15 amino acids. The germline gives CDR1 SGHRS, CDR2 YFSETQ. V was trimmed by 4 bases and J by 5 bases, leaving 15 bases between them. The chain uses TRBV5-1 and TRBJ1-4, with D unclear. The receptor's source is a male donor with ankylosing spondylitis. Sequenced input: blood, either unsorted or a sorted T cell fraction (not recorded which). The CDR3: CASSREWGLNEKLFF. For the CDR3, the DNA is TGCGCCAGCAGCCGGGAGTGGGGTTTGAATGAAAAACTGTTTTTT.